The source of this T cell receptor (beta chain) is a study of graft-versus-host responses after intestinal transplantation. Study at large: The whole recipient group had anti-thymocyte globulin induction followed by tacrolimus and steroids for around 3 years. Overall study findings and caveats: GvH clonotypes were identified within recipient marrow, with a subset emerging first in ileum or blood. High graft-versus-host to host-versus-graft T cell clonal ratios marked allografts of patients with graft-donor macrochimerism. Early after transplant, HvG declines were associated with peak levels of circulating GvH clones.

Concerning this clone: As yet, its antigen is unknown.

The germline CDR1 and CDR2 sequences are SGHVS and FQNEAQ. Trimming left V 5 bases short and J 4 bases short, with 19 bases between. The CDR3 runs to 16 residues. Clones were read by immunoSEQ multiplex PCR, and TCRdb kept only the in-frame ones, dropping some. Among 40,000 or so clones listed, about 90% were seen once. This chain uses TRBV7-8 with TRBJ2-3, with D possibly being TRBD1 or TRBD2 (5 bases each). The sequenced sample was PBMCs, obtained around 280 days after transplant. This clonotype was sampled from a human patient who received an intestinal transplant, so some T cells may come from the graft donor. The CDR3 protein is CASSRRDLIGPDTQYF. CDR3 sequence (DNA): TGTGCCAGCAGCCGACGGGACCTCATTGGTCCAGATACGCAGTATTTT.